The T cell receptor beta chain under discussion was sequenced for a study of T cells in Graves' hyperthyroidism and ophthalmopathy. Findings and caveats of the study: Most thyroid-expanded clonotypes above 0.001 were also found in blood.

What was amplified from RNA transcripts were TCR beta CDR3 regions. HTBI primers were the set used in a first-round RT-PCR of the TCR CDR3. TCRdb redid the calling of the multiplex PCR reads with MiXCR, one entry per CDR3 protein. The profile shows fewer than 600,000 distinct CDR3 sequences, roughly 14% of them singletons. The CDR3 loop spans 14 amino acids. The trim removed 2 bases at V and 11 bases at J, leaving 9 bases unmatched. Per germline, CDR1 DFQATT and CDR2 SNEGSKA (reference sequence). There are many counts of this clonotype. Its specificity is not known. Stable disease denoted Graves' hyperthyroidism without ophthalmopathy progression within 18 months.

Sequencing used blood. The chain employs TRBV20-1 and TRBJ2-2; TRBD2 agrees at 9 bases. The clonotype was recovered from a woman younger than 30 with Graves' hyperthyroidism. CDR3 protein: CSARPSGTHNELFF. The CDR3 DNA follows: TGCAGTGCTAGACCTAGCGGGACCCATAATGAGCTGTTTTTT.